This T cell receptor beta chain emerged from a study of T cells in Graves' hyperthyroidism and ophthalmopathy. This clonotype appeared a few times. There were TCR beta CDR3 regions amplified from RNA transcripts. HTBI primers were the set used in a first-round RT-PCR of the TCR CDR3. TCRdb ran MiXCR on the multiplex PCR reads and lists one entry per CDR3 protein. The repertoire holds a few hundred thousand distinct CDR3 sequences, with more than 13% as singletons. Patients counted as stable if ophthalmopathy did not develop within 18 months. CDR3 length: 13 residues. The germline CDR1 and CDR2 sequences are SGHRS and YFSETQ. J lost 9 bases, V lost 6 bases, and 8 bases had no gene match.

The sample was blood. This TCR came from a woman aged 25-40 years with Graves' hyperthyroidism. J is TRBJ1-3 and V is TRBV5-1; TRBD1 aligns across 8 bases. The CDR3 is CASTWTGMGTIYF. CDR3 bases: TGCGCCAGCACCTGGACAGGGATGGGCACCATATATTTT.